The rows below give T cell receptor beta chains drawn from one sample of a study of cytomegalovirus exposure and HLA in healthy donors. Assay: immunoSEQ multiplex PCR; the TCRdb copy retains only in-frame clones and omits some. The sample yields fewer than 150,000 clones, roughly 70% seen once. Material for sequencing was PBMCs. The receptors stem from a woman aged 40 to 50 in good health and CMV-seropositive. The CDR3 runs from the conserved cysteine through the conserved F or W. A D gene is named only where the DNA matches it firmly.

CDR3 protein	V gene	J gene	D gene
CASSPPFSYGYTF	TRBV18	TRBJ1-2	NA
CASSSGLAWGETQYF	TRBV7-8	TRBJ2-5	TRBD2
CASSLDLTGGGPWGYTF	TRBV5-6	TRBJ1-2	TRBD1
CSVGRIANTGELFF	TRBV29-1	TRBJ2-2	NA
CASSSSGGETQYF	TRBV5-4	TRBJ2-5	TRBD2
CASSRQPGETQYF	TRBV11-3	TRBJ2-5	NA
CASSQDGGGPYNEQFF	TRBV4-1	TRBJ2-1	TRBD2
CASNRGLNTEAFF	TRBV19	TRBJ1-1	TRBD1
CASSLKTGYGYTF	TRBV7-8	TRBJ1-2	NA
CASSPFDRGTGELFF	TRBV19	TRBJ2-2	TRBD1
CASTPGGSTDTQYF	TRBV6-1	TRBJ2-3	NA
CATSKGTGKQYF	TRBV15	TRBJ2-7	NA
CASSFTQGVSGGANVLTF	TRBV5-1	TRBJ2-6	TRBD1
CASSDPGQGRYGYTF	TRBV25-1	TRBJ1-2	TRBD1
CASRRDSPNQPQHF	TRBV6-1	TRBJ1-5	TRBD1
CSSSIQGLAGEHNEQFF	TRBV7-9	TRBJ2-1	TRBD2
CASWVGYLRGETQYF	TRBV6-1	TRBJ2-5	NA
CASSLLAGLGNIQYF	TRBV7-2	TRBJ2-4	TRBD2
CASSPRAGGSYNEQFF	TRBV5-4	TRBJ2-1	TRBD2
CASRRRGDHSYGYTF	TRBV6-5	TRBJ1-2	NA
CASSQTPLGTGELFF	TRBV5-1	TRBJ2-2	NA
CASSLQGTGNTIYF	TRBV6-5	TRBJ1-3	NA
CASSRTGAISGNTIYF	TRBV2	TRBJ1-3	TRBD1
CASSLSAGGLETQYF	TRBV27	TRBJ2-5	TRBD2
CASSLVPSGTGLTDTQYF	TRBV7-3	TRBJ2-3	TRBD1
CASSLGQDSYNEQFF	TRBV7-8	TRBJ2-1	NA
CASSEWNYSNQPQHF	TRBV6-1	TRBJ1-5	NA
CASSSSTQGEQYF	TRBV7-7	TRBJ2-7	NA
CASSRRTGQGYEQYF	TRBV7-2	TRBJ2-7	NA
CSVDRIDYGYTF	TRBV29-1	TRBJ1-2	TRBD1
CASSVWQGEETQYF	TRBV19	TRBJ2-5	TRBD1
CASSRDRGSTGELFF	TRBV5-4	TRBJ2-2	TRBD1
CASSPSYLASSYNSPLHF	TRBV4-3	TRBJ1-6	NA
CASSLGHRAGYTF	TRBV28	TRBJ1-2	NA
CASNEISGRAPDTQYF	TRBV6-6	TRBJ2-3	TRBD2
CASSVGMGLNTEAFF	TRBV9	TRBJ1-1	NA
CASSPRGTLNYNEQFF	TRBV27	TRBJ2-1	NA
CAWSGGLPRETQYF	TRBV30	TRBJ2-5	NA
CASSAQDRGSYNEQFF	TRBV7-9	TRBJ2-1	TRBD1
CASCPPGQPYEQYF	TRBV10-1	TRBJ2-7	NA
CASSASTSGRTDTQYF	TRBV9	TRBJ2-3	TRBD2
CASSLVSSRETQYF	TRBV5-1	TRBJ2-5	NA
CASTLKVGDSPLHF	TRBV9	TRBJ1-6	NA
CASNSGGSTDTQYF	TRBV6-1	TRBJ2-3	TRBD2
CASSFGGGRTEAFF	TRBV6-6	TRBJ1-1	NA
CASSLESRVQETQYF	TRBV7-2	TRBJ2-5	NA
CAWSVGQGASAFF	TRBV30	TRBJ1-1	TRBD1
CATSDRPFTGTNEKLFF	TRBV19	TRBJ1-4	NA
CASSRGGGSTDTQYF	TRBV18	TRBJ2-3	NA
CASSSPGTREQYF	TRBV13	TRBJ2-7	NA
CASSHSYGRDQETQYF	TRBV14	TRBJ2-5	TRBD2
CSVGDRNYGYTF	TRBV29-1	TRBJ1-2	TRBD1
CASSSGTGVSQPQHF	TRBV7-9	TRBJ1-5	TRBD1
CASSQAAMTGYGYTF	TRBV4-1	TRBJ1-2	NA
CATSINRVSGYTF	TRBV15	TRBJ1-2	NA
CASSLALAGGEQYF	TRBV7-9	TRBJ2-5	TRBD2
CASSYSEVPNEKLFF	TRBV6-6	TRBJ1-4	NA